The clone carrying this T cell receptor beta chain appeared once. The data derive from a study of blood T cell repertoires in COVID-19. As for the study in general: Some COVID-19 samples were acute and others convalescent; all came from the United States, Italy and Spain.

Original data processing: Amplification from reference gene primers served as the basis for estimated nucleated cell counts. Using immunoSEQ multiplex PCR, the repertoire was profiled, and TCRdb retains in-frame clones only, with some absent. The D gene and trimming were derived from the DNA, and the V and J assignments and clone size from that table. The sample includes 210,000 or so clones, around 90% seen only once; the top ten take roughly 0.56%. Unmatched junction bases numbered 7, after V lost 5 bases and J lost 2 bases. This CDR3 comprises 16 residues. The germline V gene has CDR1 SGHVS and CDR2 FNYEAQ.

Material for sequencing was peripheral blood. The sequence derives from a man aged 45 to 65 with acute or convalescent COVID-19. The chain employs TRBV7-6 and TRBJ2-3; 10 nucleotides line up with TRBD1. CDR3 DNA sequence: TGTGCCAGCAGCGACAGGACAGGGGGAAACACAGATACGCAGTATTTT. It codes for CASSDRTGGNTDTQYF.